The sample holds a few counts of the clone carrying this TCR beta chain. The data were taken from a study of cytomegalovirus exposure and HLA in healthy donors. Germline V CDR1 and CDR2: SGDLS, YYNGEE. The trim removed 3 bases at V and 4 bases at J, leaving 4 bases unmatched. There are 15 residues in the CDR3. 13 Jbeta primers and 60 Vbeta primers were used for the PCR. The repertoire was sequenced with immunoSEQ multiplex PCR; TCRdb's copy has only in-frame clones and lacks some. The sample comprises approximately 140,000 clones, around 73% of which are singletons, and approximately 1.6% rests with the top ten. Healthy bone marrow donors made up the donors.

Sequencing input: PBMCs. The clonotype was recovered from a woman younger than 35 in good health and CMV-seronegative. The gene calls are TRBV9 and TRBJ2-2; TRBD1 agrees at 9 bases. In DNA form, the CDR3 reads TGTGCCAGCAGCGATGGACAGGGGAGCACCGGGGAGCTGTTTTTT. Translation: CASSDGQGSTGELFF.